This T cell receptor (beta chain) was sequenced for a study of cytomegalovirus exposure and HLA in healthy donors. Study-level results: Prediction of most subjects' HLA-A and HLA-B alleles by TCR beta sequences was reportedly accurate.

PCR involved 60 Vbeta and 13 Jbeta primers. TCRdb's table, derived via immunoSEQ multiplex PCR, lists solely in-frame clones and lacks some. The sample consists of 150,000 or so clones, 77% of them appearing once. Germline V CDR1 and CDR2: LNHDA, SQIVND (reference sequence). Trimming cost V 6 bases and J 2 bases, with 8 bases left between them. This CDR3 contains 13 residues. About this clone itself: No antigen is known for it.

The V call is TRBV19, the J call TRBJ2-1; possibly TRBD1 for D (6 bases). Sequenced: PBMCs. This sequence was found in a male donor in good health and CMV-seropositive. CDR3 sequence: CASSRDTYNEQFF. CDR3 nucleotide sequence: TGTGCCAGTAGCAGGGACACCTACAATGAGCAGTTCTTC.